A single sample is the source of the 11 T cell receptor beta chains below, sequenced in a study of graft-versus-host responses after intestinal transplantation. The protocol was immunoSEQ multiplex PCR, while the TCRdb copy is restricted to in-frame clones and leaves out a portion. Of fewer than 95,000 clones listed, over 85% are singletons. These receptors' antigens are unknown. Sequences were derived from unstimulated CD8+ T cells sorted from spleen or lymph node cells, sampled before intestinal transplant. The source of these receptors is a human donor who received an intestinal transplant.

The rearrangement links TRBV9 to TRBJ2-4; TRBD1 agrees at 7 bases. The CDR3 consists of 16 residues. Losses at the gene ends were 4 bases for V and 7 bases for J; bases not matched to a gene: 14. CDR1 is SGDLS and CDR2 is YYNGEE in the germline V gene. The CDR3 bases are TGTGCCAGCAGCCCGGGCTCCGGGTTGGGACAGAACATTCAGTACTTC. Amino acids: CASSPGSGLGQNIQYF.

This chain uses TRBV5-3 with TRBJ2-5, with TRBD1 matching 9 bases. TRBV5-3 is annotated as an ORF whose role is uncertain. CDR3 size: 16 residues. V shed 2 bases and J 7 bases; nucleotides not matched to a gene: 12. As DNA, the CDR3 is TGTGCCAGAAGCTTCTGGTGCAGGACAGGGGCCGGGACCCAGTACTTC. It translates to CARSFWCRTGAGTQYF.

V is TRBV7-6 and J is TRBJ2-1, with a weak D call TRBD1 (6 bases). The V and J ends lost 0 bases and 5 bases respectively, with 17 bases between them. Germline V gene data show CDR1 as SGHVS and CDR2 as FNYEAQ. The CDR3 has 17 residues. For the CDR3, the DNA is TGTGCCAGCAGCTTAGCCCATCACAGGGTTTGGGACAATGAGCAGTTCTTC. Its translation: CASSLAHHRVWDNEQFF.

The rearrangement joins TRBV6-1 to TRBJ2-7; perhaps TRBD1 as D (6 bases). CDR3 size: 14 residues. Trimming shortened V by 8 bases and J by 2 bases, and 16 bases separated the two germline ends. Germline V gene lookup returns CDR1 MNHNS and CDR2 SASEGT. The CDR3 region is CASDHRVVPYEQYF. CDR3 bases: TGTGCCAGCGACCACAGGGTTGTCCCCTACGAGCAGTACTTC.

The chain employs TRBV16 and TRBJ1-2; D ambiguous. V shed 3 bases and J shed 0 bases, with 8 bases lying between them. This CDR3 contains 14 residues. Germline CDR1 reads KGHSY; CDR2 reads FQNENV. The CDR3 region is CASSQGLANYGYTF. The CDR3 nucleotides are TGTGCCAGCAGCCAGGGCCTCGCTAACTATGGCTACACCTTC.

J is TRBJ2-1 and V is TRBV6-1; 9 bases align to TRBD2. The CDR3 extends over 14 amino acids. V trimming: 5 bases; J trimming: 7 bases; junction bases outside the gene matches: 6. Germline CDR1 reads MNHNS; CDR2 reads SASEGT. The CDR3 spells CASSIAGAPNEQFF. The CDR3 coding sequence is TGTGCCAGCAGTATAGCGGGAGCGCCTAATGAGCAGTTCTTC.

This clone was detected only once. CDR3 loop: CSVESEGSDSPLHF. CDR3 DNA sequence: TGCAGCGTTGAATCCGAAGGGAGCGATTCACCCCTCCACTTT. The chain uses TRBV29-1 and TRBJ1-6; D uncertain. There are 14 residues in the CDR3. V lost 2 bases, J lost 8 bases, and 13 bases lay in between. The germline V gene encodes CDR1 SQVTM and CDR2 ANQGSEA.

The V call is TRBV11-2, the J call TRBJ2-3; D is ambiguous. CDR1 and CDR2 (germline): SGHAT, FQNNGV. Trimming pared 4 bases from V and 2 bases from J, leaving 4 bases between. The CDR3 sequence is 12 residues long. The CDR3 bases are TGTGCCAGCAGCTCCCACACAGATACGCAGTATTTT. Amino acids: CASSSHTDTQYF.

This clone was detected a few times. The V gene is TRBV6-5, the J gene TRBJ1-1; D unresolved. Germline CDR1 reads MNHEY; CDR2 reads SVGAGI. This CDR3 is built from 12 residues. Trimming pared 8 bases from V and 1 base from J, leaving 8 bases between. The CDR3, as DNA: TGTGCCAGCGGATCAGGGAACACTGAAGCTTTCTTT. Translating it yields CASGSGNTEAFF.

J is TRBJ2-1 and V is TRBV4-1, with 9 positions matching TRBD1. There are 17 residues in the CDR3. Germline V lookup: CDR1 MGHRA, CDR2 YSYEKL. J gave up 5 bases and V 0 bases, and 8 bases lay outside the gene matches. The CDR3, as DNA: TGCGCCAGCAGCCAAGAGGGGACAGGGTACAGTCACAATGAGCAGTTCTTC. Encoded protein: CASSQEGTGYSHNEQFF.

The V call is TRBV5-1, the J call TRBJ2-1; 7 nucleotides match TRBD1. This CDR3 region has 18 residues. The J segment lost 5 bases and the V segment lost 0 bases, leaving 14 bases of the junction unmatched. Per the germline V gene, CDR1 is SGHRS and CDR2 is YFSETQ. In nucleotides, the CDR3 is TGCGCCAGCAGCTTGGCCGGTTCAGCAGGGGGAGTTAACAATGAGCAGTTCTTC. Amino acid sequence: CASSLAGSAGGVNNEQFF.